This T cell receptor beta chain was recorded in a study of cytotoxic CD8 clonotypes in ibrutinib-treated CLL. Whole-study context: Following treatment for a median roughly 13 months, range 6 to 36, response samples were then taken. Among the samples, the mean was around 260,000 productive templates and approximately 94,000 productive rearrangements.

Some clones are missing from TCRdb's copy, which holds only in-frame ones; the method was immunoSEQ multiplex PCR. The data hold tens of thousands of clones, with about 82% observed a single time. This TCR was sampled from a human donor with chronic lymphocytic leukemia. The specimen comprised PBMCs, sampled before ibrutinib treatment.

The CDR3 DNA follows: TGCGCCAGCAGCCAAGACAGTGGCTGGGAGCAGTTCTTC. The encoded protein is CASSQDSGWEQFF. The rearrangement uses TRBV4-1 and TRBJ2-1; D gene ambiguous. CDR3 size: 13 residues. In germline, CDR1 is MGHRA, CDR2 YSYEKL. Trimming shortened V by 0 bases and J by 10 bases, and 10 bases separated the two germline ends.